This TCR beta chain is drawn from a study of cytomegalovirus exposure and HLA in healthy donors. Study observations and caveats: A previous analysis found most TCR beta V segments productive roughly 90% or roughly 30% of the time.

There are 16 residues in the CDR3. Germline-derived CDR1 and CDR2 are SGHRS and YFSETQ. V lost 5 bases and J lost 4; bases outside the gene matches: 9. This clone was observed a few times. Its antigen is undetermined. A multiplex PCR was run with 60 Vbeta primers and 13 Jbeta primers. The assay was immunoSEQ multiplex PCR, and TCRdb's table has in-frame clones only and misses some. The sample records 130,000 to 150,000 clones, 75% to 80% being singletons. This clonotype originated in a man aged 35 to 55 in good health and CMV-seropositive. V is TRBV5-1 and J is TRBJ2-1, with 10 positions matching TRBD1. The sample consisted of PBMCs. The DNA of the CDR3 is TGCGCCAGCAGACGACCAGGACAGGGGGATTACAATGAGCAGTTCTTC. It is translated as CASRRPGQGDYNEQFF.